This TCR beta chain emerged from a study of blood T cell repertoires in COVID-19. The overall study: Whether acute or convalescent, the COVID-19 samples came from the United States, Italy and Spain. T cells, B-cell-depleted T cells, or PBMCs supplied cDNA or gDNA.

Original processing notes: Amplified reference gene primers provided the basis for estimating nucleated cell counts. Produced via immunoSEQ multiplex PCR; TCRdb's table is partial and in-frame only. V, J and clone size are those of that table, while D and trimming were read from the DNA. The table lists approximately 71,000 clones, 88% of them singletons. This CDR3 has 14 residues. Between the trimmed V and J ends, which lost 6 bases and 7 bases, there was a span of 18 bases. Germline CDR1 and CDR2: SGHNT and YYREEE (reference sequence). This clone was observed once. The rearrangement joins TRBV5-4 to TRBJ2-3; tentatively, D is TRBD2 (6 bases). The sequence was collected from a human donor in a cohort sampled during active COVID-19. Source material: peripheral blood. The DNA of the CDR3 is TGTGCCAGCACCTCTCTTGGGAGGCCCTATACGCAGTATTTT. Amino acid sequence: CASTSLGRPYTQYF.